Listed below are T cell receptor beta chains from one sample, sequenced in a study of post-analysis software for immune sequencing data. MiXCR was run by TCRdb on the PCR reads, yielding one entry per CDR3 protein. The top ten hold approximately 0.6% of the sample, which has fewer than 850,000 distinct CDR3 sequences, about 32% seen once. Material for sequencing was blood. The receptors derive from a girl aged 5 to 17 with multiple sclerosis. CDR3s include the opening cysteine and the closing phenylalanine or tryptophan. The D gene is left open where the match is weak. Clone size is given for some rows only: seen once, a few or many times, or a class if the clone is expanded.

d_call	v_call	clone_size	j_call	cdr3_nt	cdr3_aa
TRBD2	TRBV20-1	NA	TRBJ2-5	TGCAGTGCTAGAGATCTGTACCTAGCGGGAGCCCAAGAGACCCAGTACTTC	CSARDLYLAGAQETQYF
NA	TRBV6-6	NA	TRBJ1-2	TGTGCCAGCAGTTACTCGAGTATGTGGGGGGGCTACACCTTC	CASSYSSMWGGYTF
NA	TRBV7-9	NA	TRBJ2-7	TGTGCCAGCAGCTCCACTCCGGGACCCTACTACGAGCAGTACTTC	CASSSTPGPYYEQYF
TRBD1	TRBV7-2	NA	TRBJ2-5	TGTGCCAGCAGCGTGCCGGGACAGGGGTCCCAAGAGACCCAGTACTTC	CASSVPGQGSQETQYF
NA	TRBV7-2	NA	TRBJ1-1	TGTGCCAGCAGCAGGGGGGAAGAAGCTTTCTTT	CASSRGEEAFF
NA	TRBV25-1	NA	TRBJ1-4	TGTGCCAGCAGTCACCCAGGGACCAATAATGAAAAACTGTTTTTT	CASSHPGTNNEKLFF
TRBD2	TRBV5-1	NA	TRBJ2-7	TGCGCCAGCAGCCTGACTAGCGGGGGCCCCTACGAGCAGTACTTC	CASSLTSGGPYEQYF
NA	TRBV20-1	few	TRBJ2-1	TGCAGTGCTCCGACAGCGGTATACAATGAGCAGTTCTTC	CSAPTAVYNEQFF
NA	TRBV28	few	TRBJ2-1	TGTGCCAGCAGTTTATTCAGCTCCTACAATGAGCAGTTCTTC	CASSLFSSYNEQFF
TRBD2	TRBV7-2	few	TRBJ2-1	TGTGCCAGCAGCCCCAGAGGGACTAGCTGGAATGAGCAGTTCTTC	CASSPRGTSWNEQFF
NA	TRBV18	NA	TRBJ1-1	TGTGCCAGCGCTGCAGGGGTGAACACTGAAGCTTTCTTT	CASAAGVNTEAFF
NA	TRBV28	NA	TRBJ1-6	TGTGCCTCGCACCCGAGCTCCTATAATTCACCCCTCCACTTT	CASHPSSYNSPLHF
NA	TRBV27	few	TRBJ1-5	TGTGCCAGCAGAGGGGGGGGAGGTCAGCCCCAGCATTTT	CASRGGGGQPQHF
NA	TRBV20-1	NA	TRBJ2-1	TGCAGTGCAAGAAACAAGAATGAGCAGTTCTTC	CSARNKNEQFF
TRBD1	TRBV29-1	many	TRBJ2-1	TGCAGCGAACGGCGGGACAGGGGCTACAATGAGCAGTTCTTC	CSERRDRGYNEQFF
NA	TRBV6-1	few	TRBJ2-5	TGTGCCAGCAAGTCTGGAAGGGTCGGTCCAGAGACCCAGTACTTC	CASKSGRVGPETQYF
NA	TRBV18	NA	TRBJ1-2	TGTGCCAGCTCACCCGACAGCACCTATGGCTACACCTTC	CASSPDSTYGYTF
TRBD2	TRBV9	NA	TRBJ2-5	TGTGCCAGCAGCCCCCGTAGGGTGGGGACTAGCGGCCAAGAGACCCAGTACTTC	CASSPRRVGTSGQETQYF
NA	TRBV15	NA	TRBJ1-4	TGTGCCACCAGCAGAGGACCCAGGTCTAATGAAAAACTGTTTTTT	CATSRGPRSNEKLFF
NA	TRBV9	NA	TRBJ2-7	TGTGCCAGCAGCGTAGCTCCGGGGCGCTACGAGCAGTACTTC	CASSVAPGRYEQYF
NA	TRBV9	few	TRBJ2-1	TGTGCCAGCAGCGTATCCAATGAGCAGTTCTTC	CASSVSNEQFF
NA	TRBV7-9	few	TRBJ2-7	TGTGCCAGCAGCTTAGCGCAGGTCTACTCCTACGAGCAGTACTTC	CASSLAQVYSYEQYF
NA	TRBV9	NA	TRBJ1-1	TGTGCCAGCAGGGCCCTAGGCGCGCGGGCTTTCTTT	CASRALGARAFF
NA	TRBV5-1	NA	TRBJ2-7	TGCGCCAGCAGCTTGGGCGCGGATCCAATCTACGAGCAGTACTTC	CASSLGADPIYEQYF
NA	TRBV5-5	few	TRBJ2-3	TGTGCCAGCAGCTTCTGGCGGGTCACAGATACGCAGTATTTT	CASSFWRVTDTQYF
NA	TRBV15	NA	TRBJ2-6	TGTGCCACCAGCAGAGACAGAAGACCTGGTTCTGGGGCCAACGTCCTGACTTTC	CATSRDRRPGSGANVLTF
NA	TRBV5-1	few	TRBJ2-5	TGCGCCAGCAGCCCCGGGACCACAGAAGAGACCCAGTACTTC	CASSPGTTEETQYF
NA	TRBV18	NA	TRBJ2-2	TGTGCCAGCTCACCACCGTACAGGGACACCGGGGAGCTGTTTTTT	CASSPPYRDTGELFF
NA	TRBV5-1	few	TRBJ2-5	TGCGTCAGCAGCTTGGCGTTGGAGGGCCTCCGAGAGACCCAGTACTTC	CVSSLALEGLRETQYF
NA	TRBV20-1	NA	TRBJ2-7	TGCAGTCCCCATCTTGGTATTTTCTACGAGCAGTACTTC	CSPHLGIFYEQYF
TRBD1	TRBV5-1	NA	TRBJ1-2	TGCGCCAGCAGCTGGGGGAACAGGGGAATCGGCTACACCTTC	CASSWGNRGIGYTF
TRBD2	TRBV9	NA	TRBJ2-1	TGTGCCAGCAGCCCGCCGTGGATGGCTAGCGGATCCTACAATGAGCAGTTCTTC	CASSPPWMASGSYNEQFF
NA	TRBV24-1	few	TRBJ2-3	TGTGCCACCAGTGATCCCCAGGCAGATACGCAGTATTTT	CATSDPQADTQYF
TRBD1	TRBV20-1	NA	TRBJ1-4	TGCGGTGCTAGAGGAGCGGGACAGGGCCCGTTTTTT	CGARGAGQGPFF
NA	TRBV5-1	NA	TRBJ2-1	TGCGCCAGCAGTCCCTCAAGATACCCTAGCGCCCACAATGAGCAGTTCTTC	CASSPSRYPSAHNEQFF
NA	TRBV4-3	few	TRBJ2-7	TGCGCCAGCAGCCAATGGAGCGGCTACGAGCAGTACTTC	CASSQWSGYEQYF
NA	TRBV20-1	many	TRBJ2-5	TGCAGTCCCAACCTGCAGGAGACCCAGTACTTC	CSPNLQETQYF
TRBD1	TRBV25-1	NA	TRBJ1-4	TGTGCCAGCAGTGAATACGGACAGGGTGTGGTGTTTTTT	CASSEYGQGVVFF
TRBD2	TRBV7-2	NA	TRBJ2-5	TGTGCCAGCAGCTCGAAGATGGGGGGGGAAGAGACCCAGTACTTC	CASSSKMGGEETQYF
NA	TRBV2	NA	TRBJ2-3	TGTGCCAGCAGTGAATATATCGGGGGGCAAGATACGCGGTATTTT	CASSEYIGGQDTRYF
TRBD2	TRBV20-1	few	TRBJ2-1	TGCAGTGCTAGCCGTCTAGCGGGGGGGAGGAATGAGCAGTTCTTC	CSASRLAGGRNEQFF
NA	TRBV2	NA	TRBJ1-6	TGTGCCAGCAGTGGGGCGTATAATTCACCCCTCCACTTT	CASSGAYNSPLHF
TRBD2	TRBV20-1	few	TRBJ2-5	TGCAGTGCTAGATTTACCGGGACTAGCGGGAGAAGAGAGACCCAGTACTTC	CSARFTGTSGRRETQYF
NA	TRBV7-6	many	TRBJ2-5	TGTGCCAGCAGCCGTCGCCGGGACACACAAGAGACCCAGTACTTC	CASSRRRDTQETQYF
TRBD2	TRBV7-9	NA	TRBJ2-3	TGTGCCAGCAGCTCACGACTAGCGGGGGGGCTTGGTACGCAGTATTTT	CASSSRLAGGLGTQYF
TRBD1	TRBV2	few	TRBJ2-7	TGTGCCACCGCTCAGGACAGGTGGTCCTACGAGCAGTACTTC	CATAQDRWSYEQYF
NA	TRBV29-1	NA	TRBJ2-7	TGCAGCGTTGAACGTACCGGCGAGCAGTACTTC	CSVERTGEQYF
NA	TRBV5-1	NA	TRBJ2-3	TGCGCCAGCAGCTTGGTCTCTAGTAGGGATACGCAGTATTTT	CASSLVSSRDTQYF
NA	TRBV7-2	few	TRBJ1-2	TGTGCCAGCACCATAATTAGGGATAGGGGCTACACCTTC	CASTIIRDRGYTF
NA	TRBV28	few	TRBJ2-3	TGTGCCAGCACCGACCTAATTGGCCCAGATACGCAGTATTTT	CASTDLIGPDTQYF
TRBD2	TRBV29-1	NA	TRBJ2-1	TGCAGCGTTGCGGGACTAGTTTACAATGAGCAGTTCTTC	CSVAGLVYNEQFF
TRBD1	TRBV3-1	few	TRBJ2-7	TGTGCCAGCAGCCGGGTGGGGACAGGAAAATTCTCCTACGAGCAGTACTTC	CASSRVGTGKFSYEQYF
NA	TRBV6-1	few	TRBJ2-6	TGTGCCAGCAGTCCCCAAATCTCTGGGGCCAACGTCCTGACTTTC	CASSPQISGANVLTF
NA	TRBV7-2	NA	TRBJ1-4	TGTGCCAGCAGCCTGGCTGCTAATGAAAAACTGTTTTTT	CASSLAANEKLFF
NA	TRBV4-3	many	TRBJ2-1	TGCGCCAGCAGCCGCCGGAGGGCCTATGAGCAGTTCTTC	CASSRRRAYEQFF
NA	TRBV4-1	NA	TRBJ1-5	TGCGCCAGCAGCCAAGTGTCGGGGTCAAGTCAGCCCCAGCATTTT	CASSQVSGSSQPQHF
TRBD1	TRBV6-2/TRBV6-3	NA	TRBJ1-5	TGTGCCAGCAGGCCCACAGGGGCGGATCAGCCCCAGCATTTT	CASRPTGADQPQHF
NA	TRBV9	NA	TRBJ1-2	TGTGCCAGCAGCGTGAGAGGACAGCCTCTATATGGCTACACCTTC	CASSVRGQPLYGYTF
NA	TRBV7-2	NA	TRBJ2-2	TGTGCCAGCAGCGGTGGGTCAGTGAACACCGGGGAGCTGTTTTTT	CASSGGSVNTGELFF
TRBD1	TRBV6-2/TRBV6-3	NA	TRBJ1-5	TGTGCCACCACGACAGGGGCGACTATACGCAATCAGCCCCAGCATTTT	CATTTGATIRNQPQHF